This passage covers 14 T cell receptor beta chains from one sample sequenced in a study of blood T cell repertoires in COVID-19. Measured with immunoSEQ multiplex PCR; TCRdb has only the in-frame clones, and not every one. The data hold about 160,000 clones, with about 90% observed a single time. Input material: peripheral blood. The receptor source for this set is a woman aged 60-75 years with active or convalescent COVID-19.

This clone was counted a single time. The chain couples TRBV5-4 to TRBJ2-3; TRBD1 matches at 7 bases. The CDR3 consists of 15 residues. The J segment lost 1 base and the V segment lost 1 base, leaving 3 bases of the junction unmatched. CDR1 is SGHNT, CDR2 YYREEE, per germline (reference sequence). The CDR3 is CASSLTGARTDTQYF. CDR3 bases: TGTGCCAGCAGCTTGACAGGGGCCCGCACAGATACGCAGTATTTT.

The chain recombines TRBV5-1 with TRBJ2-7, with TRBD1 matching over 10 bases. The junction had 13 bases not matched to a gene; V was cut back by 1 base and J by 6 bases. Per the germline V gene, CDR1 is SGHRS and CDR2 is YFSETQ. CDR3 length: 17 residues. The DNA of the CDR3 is TGCGCCAGCAGCTTGCTCTCGATGGGGACAGGGGCCCGCGAGCAGTACTTC. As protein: CASSLLSMGTGAREQYF.

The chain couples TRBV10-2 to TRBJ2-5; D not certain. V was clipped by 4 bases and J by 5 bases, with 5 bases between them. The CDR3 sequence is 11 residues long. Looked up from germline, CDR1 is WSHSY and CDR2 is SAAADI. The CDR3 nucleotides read TGCGCCAGCAGTGTTGGCGAGACCCAGTACTTC. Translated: CASSVGETQYF.

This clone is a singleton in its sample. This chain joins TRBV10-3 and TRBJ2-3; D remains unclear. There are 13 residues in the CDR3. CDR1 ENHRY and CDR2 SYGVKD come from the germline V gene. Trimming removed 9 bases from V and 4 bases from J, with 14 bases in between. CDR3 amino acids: CAMADDSSDTQYF. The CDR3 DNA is TGTGCCATGGCAGACGACTCCTCAGATACGCAGTATTTT.

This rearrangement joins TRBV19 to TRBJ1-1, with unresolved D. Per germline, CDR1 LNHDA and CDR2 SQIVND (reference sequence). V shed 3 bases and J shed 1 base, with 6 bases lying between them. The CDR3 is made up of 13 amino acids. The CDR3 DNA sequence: TGTGCCAGTAGTATGAACAGGAACACTGAAGCTTTCTTT. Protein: CASSMNRNTEAFF.

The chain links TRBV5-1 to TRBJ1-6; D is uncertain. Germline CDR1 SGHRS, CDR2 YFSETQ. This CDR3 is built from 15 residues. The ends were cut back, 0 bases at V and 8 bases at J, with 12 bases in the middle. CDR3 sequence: CASSLDGIGHSPLHF. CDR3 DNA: TGCGCCAGCAGCTTGGACGGGATTGGGCATTCACCCCTCCACTTT.

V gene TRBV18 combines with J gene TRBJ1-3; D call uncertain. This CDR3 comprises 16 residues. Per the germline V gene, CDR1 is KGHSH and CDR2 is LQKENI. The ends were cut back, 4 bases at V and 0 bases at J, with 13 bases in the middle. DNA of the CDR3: TGTGCCAGCTCACTGGGTGGGCCCCACTCTGGAAACACCATATATTTT. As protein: CASSLGGPHSGNTIYF.

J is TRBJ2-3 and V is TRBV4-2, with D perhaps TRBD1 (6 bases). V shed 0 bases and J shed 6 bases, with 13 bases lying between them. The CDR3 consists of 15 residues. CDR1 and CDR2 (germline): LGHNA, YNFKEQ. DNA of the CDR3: TGTGCCAGCAGCCAAGACAGGGGCATAGCGGATACGCAGTATTTT. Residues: CASSQDRGIADTQYF.

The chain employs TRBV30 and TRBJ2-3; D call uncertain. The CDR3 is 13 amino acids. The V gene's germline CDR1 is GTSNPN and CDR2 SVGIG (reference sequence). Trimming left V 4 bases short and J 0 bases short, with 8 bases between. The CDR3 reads CAWTGASTDTQYF. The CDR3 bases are TGTGCCTGGACAGGCGCTAGCACAGATACGCAGTATTTT. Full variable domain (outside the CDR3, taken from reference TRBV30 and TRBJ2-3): SQTIHQWPATLVQPVGSPLSLECTVEGTSNPNLYWYRQAAGRGLQLLFYSVGIGQISSEVPQNLSASRPQDRQFILSSKKLLLSDSGFYLCAWTGASTDTQYFGPGTRLTVL.

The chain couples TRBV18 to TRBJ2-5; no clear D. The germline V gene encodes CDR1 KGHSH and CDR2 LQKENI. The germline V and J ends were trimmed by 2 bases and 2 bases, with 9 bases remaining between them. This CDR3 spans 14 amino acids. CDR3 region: CASSPSAGQETQYF. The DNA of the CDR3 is TGTGCCAGCTCACCATCGGCAGGTCAAGAGACCCAGTACTTC.

CDR3 sequence (DNA): TGCGCCAGCAGTGATCGGCGGGGAAGGTCCTACAATGAGCAGTTCTTC. Residues: CASSDRRGRSYNEQFF. The V and J genes are TRBV10-1 and TRBJ2-1; weak D call: TRBD2 (6 bases). V dropped 3 bases and J dropped 1 base, with 13 bases sitting between them. CDR1 WNHNN and CDR2 SYGVQD come from the germline V gene (reference sequence). The CDR3 sequence is 16 residues long.

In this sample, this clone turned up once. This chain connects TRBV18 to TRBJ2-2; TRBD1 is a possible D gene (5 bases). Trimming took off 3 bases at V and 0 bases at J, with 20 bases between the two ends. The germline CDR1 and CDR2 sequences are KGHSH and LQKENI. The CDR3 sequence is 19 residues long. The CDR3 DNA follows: TGTGCCAGCTCACCCACGACCGTATTAGACAGCGCGAACACCGGGGAGCTGTTTTTT. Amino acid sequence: CASSPTTVLDSANTGELFF.

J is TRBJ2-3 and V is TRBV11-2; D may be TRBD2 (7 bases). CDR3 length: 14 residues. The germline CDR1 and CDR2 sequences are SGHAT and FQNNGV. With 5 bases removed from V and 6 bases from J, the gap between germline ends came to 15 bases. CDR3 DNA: TGTGCCAGCAGCCCCGAGGGGGGGTCTGATACGCAGTATTTT. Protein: CASSPEGGSDTQYF.

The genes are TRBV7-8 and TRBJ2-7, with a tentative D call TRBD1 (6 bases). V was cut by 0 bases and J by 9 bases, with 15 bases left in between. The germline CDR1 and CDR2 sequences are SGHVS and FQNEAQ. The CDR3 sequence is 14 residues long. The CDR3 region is CASSLAGTNGRQYF. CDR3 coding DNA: TGTGCCAGCAGCTTAGCGGGGACAAATGGGCGGCAGTACTTC.